The present TCR beta chain was sequenced within a study of tumor-infiltrating lymphocytes in primary liver carcinoma. Overall study findings and caveats: Tumor region pairs shared more overlap than did tumor-adjacent and tumor-blood pairs.

Notes on this clonotype: Its antigen is as yet unknown.

Synthesis of TCR beta cDNA was carried out from approximately 470 ng total RNA with a constant-region primer. Three nested multiplex PCR rounds, a slightly modified ARM-PCR, produced the libraries for TCR beta. PCR rounds one and two used TRBV1-TRBV30 forward primers with a C-beta reverse primer for roughly 10 cycles each. MiXCR, run by TCRdb on the multiplex PCR reads, gives a single entry per CDR3 protein. The repertoire includes approximately 330,000 distinct CDR3 sequences, roughly two thirds of them detected once, and roughly 6% sits in the top ten. Unsorted whole blood yielded the blood RNA, and germline DNA was also extracted. V was shortened by 3 bases and J by 6 bases, with 20 bases between the two germline ends. The germline CDR1 and CDR2 sequences are GTSNPN and SVGIG (reference sequence). This CDR3 has 15 residues.

The chain is built from TRBV30 and TRBJ1-2; D remains ambiguous. The TCR originated in a man aged 40-50 years with primary liver carcinoma and hepatitis B virus infection. The source material was peripheral blood. This chain's CDR3 is CAWRPQAGMVDGYTF. CDR3 DNA: TGTGCCTGGAGACCCCAAGCCGGGATGGTAGATGGCTACACCTTC.